A single sample gave rise to the 14 T cell receptor beta chains below, sequenced in a study of beta chain features in type 1 diabetes. The entirety of the isolated RNA underwent reverse transcription, so expressed TCRB transcripts were sequenced. This table comes from immunoSEQ multiplex PCR, and its TCRdb copy is limited to in-frame clones, with some not included. The sample carries over 350,000 clones, about 16% recorded once. Sequences were obtained from naive CD4+ T cells from blood. The origin of the receptors is a woman aged 18 to 35 in good health.

This chain connects TRBV29-1 to TRBJ1-2; the D is unclear. In germline, CDR1 is SQVTM, CDR2 ANQGSEA. Trimming pared 5 bases from V and 0 bases from J, leaving 7 bases between. The CDR3 loop spans 12 amino acids. CDR3 in amino acids: CSVHSPNYGYTF. The CDR3 bases are TGCAGCGTTCACAGTCCTAACTATGGCTACACCTTC.

The rearrangement joins TRBV7-9 to TRBJ2-2, with 8 positions matching TRBD2. This CDR3 has 15 residues. Germline V gene data show CDR1 as SEHNR and CDR2 as FQNEAQ (reference sequence). J gave up 4 bases and V 5 bases, and 6 bases lay outside the gene matches. The CDR3 region has the DNA TGTGCCAGCAGCGCTACTAGCGGACCCACCGGGGAGCTGTTTTTT. Translating gives CASSATSGPTGELFF.

The chain joins TRBV28 to TRBJ1-2, with 7 bases identical to TRBD1. In germline, CDR1 is MDHEN, CDR2 SYDVKM. J gave up 3 bases and V 7 bases, and 14 bases lay outside the gene matches. There are 16 residues in the CDR3. This CDR3 reads CASIRWVGQGDYGYTF. For the CDR3, the DNA is TGTGCCAGCATCCGGTGGGTCGGCCAGGGGGACTATGGCTACACCTTC.

This clone was seen only a few times. The chain recombines TRBV18 with TRBJ2-7; perhaps TRBD1 as D (5 bases). V was pared by 3 bases and J by 5 bases, with 11 bases between. The CDR3 runs 13 residues. CDR1 and CDR2 (germline): KGHSH, LQKENI. CDR3 DNA: TGTGCCAGCTCACCTGCTAGGGGCCACGAGCAGTACTTC. This codes for CASSPARGHEQYF. The full variable domain, in which reference TRBV18 and TRBJ2-7 provide the parts outside the CDR3, is NAGVMQNPRHLVRRRGQEARLRCSPMKGHSHVYWYRQLPEEGLKFMVYLQKENIIDESGMPKERFSAEFPKEGPSILRIQQVVRGDSAAYFCASSPARGHEQYFGPGTRLTVT.

The sample holds a few counts of this clone. The chain links TRBV6-5 to TRBJ2-3, with a possible D match to TRBD2 (6 bases). CDR3 size: 15 residues. Germline CDR1 and CDR2: MNHEY and SVGAGI. V lost 8 bases, J lost 6 bases, and 21 bases lay in between. CDR3 loop: CASADQPLALDTQYF. The CDR3 DNA is TGTGCCAGCGCGGACCAACCCCTAGCGCTGGATACGCAGTATTTT.

There are a few counts of this clone. The chain joins TRBV28 to TRBJ2-1, with a weak D call TRBD2 (5 bases). The germline gives CDR1 MDHEN, CDR2 SYDVKM. The germline V and J ends were trimmed by 2 bases and 6 bases, with 17 bases remaining between them. The CDR3 runs 16 residues. The DNA of the CDR3 is TGTGCCAGCAGTTTAACGGCAGCCCACAGCGGCAATGAGCAGTTCTTC. Protein: CASSLTAAHSGNEQFF.

This clone was seen a handful of times. The chain has TRBV27 and TRBJ2-1, with 11 positions matching TRBD2. The junction had 18 bases not matched to a gene; V was cut back by 4 bases and J by 7 bases. CDR3 length equals 19 residues. Germline V gene data show CDR1 as MNHEY and CDR2 as SMNVEV (reference sequence). The CDR3 protein is CASSSHSLAIAGGRNEQFF. In nucleotides, the CDR3 is TGTGCCAGCAGTTCCCACTCTCTCGCCATAGCGGGAGGGCGTAATGAGCAGTTCTTC.

A few counts support this clone. V is TRBV19 and J is TRBJ2-1; TRBD2 agrees at 10 bases. CDR3 length: 14 residues. With 5 bases clipped from V and 5 bases from J, the junction kept 3 bases outside the gene matches. Germline CDR1 is LNHDA and CDR2 is SQIVND (reference sequence). The CDR3, as DNA: TGTGCCAGTAGTGGGACTAGCGCTAACAATGAGCAGTTCTTC. This codes for CASSGTSANNEQFF.

This clone was picked up a small number of times. The rearrangement joins TRBV28 to TRBJ1-2; 8 bases match TRBD1. V lost 8 bases and J lost 3; bases outside the gene matches: 5. The germline V gene has CDR1 MDHEN and CDR2 SYDVKM. CDR3 length: 13 amino acids. Written as DNA, the CDR3 is TGTGCCAGCCGGACAGGGATGGACTATGGCTACACCTTC. Protein sequence: CASRTGMDYGYTF.

The J gene is TRBJ2-7, the V gene TRBV4-2; D perhaps matches TRBD2 (5 bases). There are 16 residues in the CDR3. The V gene lost 0 bases and the J gene lost 5 bases, with 17 bases spanning the gap. CDR1 and CDR2 from the germline V gene are LGHNA and YNFKEQ. The CDR3 DNA follows: TGTGCCAGCAGCCAAGATATACGGTCCGGGAACAACGAGCAGTACTTC. This gives the protein CASSQDIRSGNNEQYF.

This clone was counted between two and nine times. V gene TRBV14 combines with J gene TRBJ1-2, with 7 bases aligning to TRBD1. Germline CDR1 and CDR2: SGHDN and FVKESK. This CDR3 comprises 14 residues. The V and J ends lost 1 base and 4 bases, in that order; junction bases with no gene match: 3. This CDR3 is CASSQGGTVYGYTF. The CDR3 region has the DNA TGTGCCAGCAGCCAAGGAGGGACAGTCTATGGCTACACCTTC.

The CDR3 loop is CASSELGGARTEAFF. The CDR3 bases are TGTGCCAGCAGTGAATTAGGGGGGGCGCGGACTGAAGCTTTCTTT. The V gene is TRBV25-1, the J gene TRBJ1-1; the D gene is possibly TRBD1 (6 bases). Trimming cost V 1 base and J 5 bases, with 14 bases left between them. The germline CDR1 and CDR2 sequences are MGHDK and SYGVNS. This CDR3 spans 15 amino acids.

The rearrangement uses TRBV15 and TRBJ2-1; 12 positions agree with TRBD2. V shed 1 base and J 7 bases; nucleotides not matched to a gene: 5. The CDR3 has 16 amino acids. CDR1 is LNHNV and CDR2 is YYDKDF in the germline V gene (reference sequence). The CDR3 protein is CATSRVRTSGNNEQFF. The CDR3, as DNA: TGTGCCACCAGCAGAGTAAGGACTAGCGGGAATAATGAGCAGTTCTTC.

This clone was seen ten or more times. The rearrangement uses TRBV29-1 and TRBJ2-3; possible D gene TRBD1, 5 bases. V was cut by 6 bases and J by 4 bases, with 5 bases left in between. This CDR3 has 10 residues. Looked up from germline, CDR1 is SQVTM and CDR2 is ANQGSEA. The CDR3 sequence: CSVGPDTQYF. The DNA of the CDR3 is TGCAGCGTGGGGCCAGATACGCAGTATTTT.